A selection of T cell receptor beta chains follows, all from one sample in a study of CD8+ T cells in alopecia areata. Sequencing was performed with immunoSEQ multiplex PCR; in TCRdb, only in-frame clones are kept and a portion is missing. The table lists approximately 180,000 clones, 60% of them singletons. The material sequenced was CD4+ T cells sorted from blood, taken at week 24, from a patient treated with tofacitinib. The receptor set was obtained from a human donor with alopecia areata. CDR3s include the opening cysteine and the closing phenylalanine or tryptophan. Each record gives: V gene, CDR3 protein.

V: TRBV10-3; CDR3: CASLGTRSYEQYF
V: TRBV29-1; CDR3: CSVVPGGVAFF
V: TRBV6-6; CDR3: CASSSRDRGDYGYTF
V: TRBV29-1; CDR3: CSASSTEAFF
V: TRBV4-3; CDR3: CASSQGDRSDYTF
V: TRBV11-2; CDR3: CASSLGQGLAAKNIQYF
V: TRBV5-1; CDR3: CASSLEEITEAFF
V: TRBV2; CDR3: CASRGLRVFEYF
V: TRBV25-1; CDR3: CASSNHNNQGRGGYTF
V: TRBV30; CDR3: CAWSVPLFATGGYTF
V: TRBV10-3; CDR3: CAISEREGRTFF
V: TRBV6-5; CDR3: CASSPVSLPDEQYF
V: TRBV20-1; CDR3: CSAKGVTEAFF
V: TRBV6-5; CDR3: CASSYRRLNTEAFF
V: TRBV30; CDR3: CAWTWRRGSNTEAFF
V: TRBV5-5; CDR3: CASRQNPGTGHQETQYF
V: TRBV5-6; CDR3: CASSLFPNEQYF
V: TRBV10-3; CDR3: CAISGGNSYEQYF
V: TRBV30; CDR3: CAWSARGDQPQHF
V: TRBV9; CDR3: CASTTPGQKAGYTF
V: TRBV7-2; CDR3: CASSRGGPSTEAFF
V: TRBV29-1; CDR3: CSVQQDYGYTF
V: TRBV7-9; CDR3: CASRSLRENTEAFF
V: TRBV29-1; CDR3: CSVEDFPGQKNTEAFF
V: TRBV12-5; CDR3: CASGSSSGETQYF
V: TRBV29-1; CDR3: CSVKAGDQPQHF
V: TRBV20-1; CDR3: CSATPLNEQFF
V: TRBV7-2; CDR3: CASSRGPPDRVEYF
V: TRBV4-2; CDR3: CASSQDRTGLNYGYTF
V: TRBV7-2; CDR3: CASSLALGTANTGELFF
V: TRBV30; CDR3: CAWSVRGSNQPQHF
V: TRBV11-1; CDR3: CASSPAGGTNTGELFF
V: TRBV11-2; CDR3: CASSTYRGKNYGYTF
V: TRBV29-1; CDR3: CSANLGEAFF
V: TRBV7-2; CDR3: CASSLEGIGNSPLHF
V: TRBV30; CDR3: CAWLPLTGVNTEAFF
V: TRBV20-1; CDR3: CSASANPGYTF